The clone carrying this TCR beta chain was recorded a few times. What it binds is not known. This entry comes from a study of OX40 agonist ivuxolimab in advanced cancers. The wider study: The group had a mean age of about 60 years, ranged from about 20 to 90, and was roughly 80% male. Overall study results and limits: Certain nonresponding patients likewise had low normalized T-cell clonal expansion. People who partly responded at 0.1-3.0 mg/kg had some of the least clonal expansion seen.

Per germline, CDR1 MDHEN and CDR2 SYDVKM. V lost 5 bases, J lost 4 bases, and 6 bases stayed unmatched. This CDR3 region has 15 residues. It was autoimmune disease history or systemic immunosuppression that excluded patients. Sequencing was performed with immunoSEQ multiplex PCR; in TCRdb, only in-frame clones are kept and a portion is missing. The sample lists about 64,000 clones; approximately 84% were seen once. The chain combines TRBV28 with TRBJ2-3; TRBD2 matches 10 bases. This sample comprised CD4+ or CD8+ T cells sorted from blood, obtained in a trial of the OX40 agonist ivuxolimab. The clonotype was recovered from an adult with an advanced solid tumor such as melanoma, head and neck, liver or kidney cancer. This CDR3 reads CASSPSGGAADTQYF. For the CDR3, the DNA is TGTGCCAGCAGTCCGAGCGGGGGGGCCGCAGATACGCAGTATTTT.